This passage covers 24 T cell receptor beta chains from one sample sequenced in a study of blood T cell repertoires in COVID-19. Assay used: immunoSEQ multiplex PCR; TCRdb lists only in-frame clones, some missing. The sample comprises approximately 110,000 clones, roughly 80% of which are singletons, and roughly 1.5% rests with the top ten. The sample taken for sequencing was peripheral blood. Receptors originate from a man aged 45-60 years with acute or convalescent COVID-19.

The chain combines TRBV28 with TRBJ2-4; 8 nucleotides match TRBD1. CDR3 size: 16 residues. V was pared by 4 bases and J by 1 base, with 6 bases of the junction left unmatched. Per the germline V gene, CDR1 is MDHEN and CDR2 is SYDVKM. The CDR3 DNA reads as TGTGCCAGCAGTTCAGAGGACAGGGCGGCCAAAAACATTCAGTACTTC. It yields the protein CASSSEDRAAKNIQYF.

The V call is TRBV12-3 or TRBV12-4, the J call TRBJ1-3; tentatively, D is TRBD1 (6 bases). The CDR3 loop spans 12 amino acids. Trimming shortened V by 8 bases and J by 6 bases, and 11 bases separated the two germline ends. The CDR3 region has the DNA TGTGCCAGCGACAGGACACAAAACACCATATATTTT. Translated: CASDRTQNTIYF.

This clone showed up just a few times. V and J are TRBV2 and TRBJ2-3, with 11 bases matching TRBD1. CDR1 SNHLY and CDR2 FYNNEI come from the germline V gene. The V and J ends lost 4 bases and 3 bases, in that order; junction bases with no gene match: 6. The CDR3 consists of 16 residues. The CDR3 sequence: CASSGHRDRGTDTQYF. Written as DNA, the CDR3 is TGTGCCAGCAGTGGTCACCGGGACAGGGGGACAGATACGCAGTATTTT.

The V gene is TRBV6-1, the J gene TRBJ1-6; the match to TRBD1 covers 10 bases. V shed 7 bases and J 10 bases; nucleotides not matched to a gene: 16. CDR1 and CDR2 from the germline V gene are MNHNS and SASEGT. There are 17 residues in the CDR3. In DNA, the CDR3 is TGTGCCAGCATTGACCCAACCGGGACAGGGGTTGGATCACCCCTCCACTTT. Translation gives CASIDPTGTGVGSPLHF.

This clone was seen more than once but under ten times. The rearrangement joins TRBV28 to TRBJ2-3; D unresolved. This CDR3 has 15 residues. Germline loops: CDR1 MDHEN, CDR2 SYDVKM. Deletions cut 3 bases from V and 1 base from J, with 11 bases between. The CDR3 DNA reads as TGTGCCAGCAGTTTTTCCTTTGTTGGCACAGATACGCAGTATTTT. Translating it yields CASSFSFVGTDTQYF.

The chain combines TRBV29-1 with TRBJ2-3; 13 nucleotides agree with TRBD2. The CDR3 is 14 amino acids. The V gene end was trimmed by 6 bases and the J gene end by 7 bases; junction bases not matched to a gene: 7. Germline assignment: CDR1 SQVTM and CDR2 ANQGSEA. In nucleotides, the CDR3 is TGCAGCGTCATACTAGCGGGGGGGCGGAATACGCAGTATTTT. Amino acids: CSVILAGGRNTQYF.

The CDR3 here is CASSADGTRSTDTQYF. The DNA of the CDR3 is TGTGCCAGCAGCGCTGACGGGACTAGGAGCACAGATACGCAGTATTTT. V gene TRBV5-4 combines with J gene TRBJ2-3, with 8 bases fitting TRBD2. In germline, CDR1 is SGHNT, CDR2 YYREEE (reference sequence). The CDR3 extends over 16 amino acids. Trimming at V came to 4 bases and at J to 0 bases, leaving 7 bases not matched to a gene.

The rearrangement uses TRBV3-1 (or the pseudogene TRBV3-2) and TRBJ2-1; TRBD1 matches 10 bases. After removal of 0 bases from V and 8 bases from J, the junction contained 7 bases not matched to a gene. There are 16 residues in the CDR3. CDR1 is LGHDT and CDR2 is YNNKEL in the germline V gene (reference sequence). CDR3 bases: TGTGCCAGCAGCCAAGATCTGACAGGGGGCGCCTATGAGCAGTTCTTC. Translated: CASSQDLTGGAYEQFF.

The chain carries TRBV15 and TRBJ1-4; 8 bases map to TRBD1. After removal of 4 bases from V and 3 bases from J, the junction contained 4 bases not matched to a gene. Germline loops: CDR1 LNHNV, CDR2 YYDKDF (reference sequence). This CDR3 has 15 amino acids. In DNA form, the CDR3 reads TGTGCCACCAGCACCTACAGGGGGGCTAATGAAAAACTGTTTTTT. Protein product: CATSTYRGANEKLFF.

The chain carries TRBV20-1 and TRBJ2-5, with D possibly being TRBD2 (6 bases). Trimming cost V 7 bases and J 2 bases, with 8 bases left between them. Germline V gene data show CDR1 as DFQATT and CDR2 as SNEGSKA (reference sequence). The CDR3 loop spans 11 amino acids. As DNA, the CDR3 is TGCAGTGGGAGGGGACAAGAGACCCAGTACTTC. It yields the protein CSGRGQETQYF.

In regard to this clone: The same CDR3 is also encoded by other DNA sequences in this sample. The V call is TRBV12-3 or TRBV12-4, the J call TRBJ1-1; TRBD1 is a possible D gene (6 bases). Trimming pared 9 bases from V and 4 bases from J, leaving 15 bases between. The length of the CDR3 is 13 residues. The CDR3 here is CASSAGTPTEAFF. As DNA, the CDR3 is TGTGCCAGTAGCGCCGGGACACCCACTGAAGCTTTCTTT.

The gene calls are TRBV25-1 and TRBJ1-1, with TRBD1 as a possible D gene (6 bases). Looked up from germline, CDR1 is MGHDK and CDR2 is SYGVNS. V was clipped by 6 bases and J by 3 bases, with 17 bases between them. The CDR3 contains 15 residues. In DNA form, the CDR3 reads TGTGCCAGCAGCCCGCTCAGGGGTGAGGACACTGAAGCTTTCTTT. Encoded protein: CASSPLRGEDTEAFF.

CDR3 in amino acids: CASSFLAGGTDTQYF. In DNA form, the CDR3 reads TGTGCCAGCAGCTTTCTAGCGGGGGGTACAGATACGCAGTATTTT. The V call is TRBV7-9, the J call TRBJ2-3, with 11 bases aligning to TRBD2. The CDR3 runs to 15 residues. Germline V lookup: CDR1 SEHNR, CDR2 FQNEAQ (reference sequence). The trim removed 3 bases at V and 3 bases at J, leaving 2 bases unmatched. The whole variable domain, remainder taken from reference TRBV7-9 and TRBJ2-3, is DTGVSQNPRHKITKRGQNVTFRCDPISEHNRLYWYRQTLGQGPEFLTYFQNEAQLEKSRLLSDRFSAERPKGSFSTLEIQRTEQGDSAMYLCASSFLAGGTDTQYFGPGTRLTVL.

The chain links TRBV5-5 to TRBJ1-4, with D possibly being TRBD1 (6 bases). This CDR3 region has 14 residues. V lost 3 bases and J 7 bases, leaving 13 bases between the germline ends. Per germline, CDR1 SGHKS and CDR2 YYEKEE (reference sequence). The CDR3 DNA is TGTGCCAGCAGCTCCCAGGGGATCGGTGAAAAACTGTTTTTT. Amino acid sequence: CASSSQGIGEKLFF.

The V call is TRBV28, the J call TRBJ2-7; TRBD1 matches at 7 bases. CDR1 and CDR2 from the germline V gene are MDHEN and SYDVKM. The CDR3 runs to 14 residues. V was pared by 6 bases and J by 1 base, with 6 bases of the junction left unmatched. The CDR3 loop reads CASRPWDRSYEQYV. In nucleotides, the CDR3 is TGTGCCAGCAGGCCTTGGGACAGATCCTACGAGCAGTACGTC.

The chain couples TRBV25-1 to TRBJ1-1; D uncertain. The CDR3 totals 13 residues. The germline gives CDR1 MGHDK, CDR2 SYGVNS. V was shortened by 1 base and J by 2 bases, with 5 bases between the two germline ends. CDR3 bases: TGTGCCAGCAGTGAATCAGTAAACACTGAAGCTTTCTTT. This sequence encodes CASSESVNTEAFF.

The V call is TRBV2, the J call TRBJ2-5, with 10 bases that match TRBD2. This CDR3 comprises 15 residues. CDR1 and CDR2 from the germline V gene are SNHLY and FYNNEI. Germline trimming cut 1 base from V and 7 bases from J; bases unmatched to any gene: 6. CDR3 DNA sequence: TGTGCCAGCAGTGAAGAGGCTAGCGGGGGAGGGACCCAGTACTTC. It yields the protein CASSEEASGGGTQYF.

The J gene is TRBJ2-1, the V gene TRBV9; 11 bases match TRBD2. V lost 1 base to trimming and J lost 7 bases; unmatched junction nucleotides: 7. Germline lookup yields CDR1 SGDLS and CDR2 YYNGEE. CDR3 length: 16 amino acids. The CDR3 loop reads CASSVRGTSGGNEQFF. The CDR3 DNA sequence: TGTGCCAGCAGCGTACGGGGAACTAGCGGGGGAAATGAGCAGTTCTTC. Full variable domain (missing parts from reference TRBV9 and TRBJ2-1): DSGVTQTPKHLITATGQRVTLRCSPRSGDLSVYWYQQSLDQGLQFLIQYYNGEERAKGNILERFSAQQFPDLHSELNLSSLELGDSALYFCASSVRGTSGGNEQFFGPGTRLTVL.

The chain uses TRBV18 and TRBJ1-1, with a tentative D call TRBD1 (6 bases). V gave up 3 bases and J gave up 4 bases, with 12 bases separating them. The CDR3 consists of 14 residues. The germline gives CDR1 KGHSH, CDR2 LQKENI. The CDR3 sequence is CASSPATTGTEAFF. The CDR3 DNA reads TGTGCCAGCTCACCTGCCACGACAGGCACTGAAGCTTTCTTT.

The CDR3 here is CASSRDRGDTQYF. The CDR3 DNA reads TGTGCCAGCAGCCGGGACAGGGGGGATACGCAGTATTTT. V is TRBV7-6 and J is TRBJ2-3, with TRBD1 identical over 11 bases. The germline CDR1 and CDR2 sequences are SGHVS and FNYEAQ. After removal of 5 bases from V and 6 bases from J, the junction contained 1 base not matched to a gene. This CDR3 is 13 amino acids long.

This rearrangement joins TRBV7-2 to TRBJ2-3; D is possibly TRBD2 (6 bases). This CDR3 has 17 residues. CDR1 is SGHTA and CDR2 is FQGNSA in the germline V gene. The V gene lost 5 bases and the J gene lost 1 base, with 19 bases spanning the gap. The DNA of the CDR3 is TGTGCCAGCAGCCTACGAGGTAGGGGACTTCGCACAGATACGCAGTATTTT. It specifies CASSLRGRGLRTDTQYF.

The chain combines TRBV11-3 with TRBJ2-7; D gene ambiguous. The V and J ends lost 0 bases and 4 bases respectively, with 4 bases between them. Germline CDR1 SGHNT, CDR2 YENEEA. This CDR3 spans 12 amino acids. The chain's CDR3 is CASSLEQYEQYF. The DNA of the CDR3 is TGTGCCAGCAGCTTAGAACAGTACGAGCAGTACTTC.

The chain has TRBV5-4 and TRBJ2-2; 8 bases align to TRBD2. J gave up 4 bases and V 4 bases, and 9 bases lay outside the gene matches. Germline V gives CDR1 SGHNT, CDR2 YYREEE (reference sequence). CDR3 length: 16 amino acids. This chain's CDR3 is CASSTRSGGLTGELFF. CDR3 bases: TGTGCCAGCAGCACCAGATCGGGGGGGCTCACCGGGGAGCTGTTTTTT.

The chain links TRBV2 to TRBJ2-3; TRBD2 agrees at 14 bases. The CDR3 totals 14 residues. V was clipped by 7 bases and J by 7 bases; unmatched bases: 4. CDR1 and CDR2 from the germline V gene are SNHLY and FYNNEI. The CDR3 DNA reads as TGTGCCAGCATGACTAGCGGGGGGGCTAATACGCAGTATTTT. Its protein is CASMTSGGANTQYF.